The rows below give T cell receptor beta chains drawn from one sample of a study of cytomegalovirus exposure and HLA in healthy donors. Assay used: immunoSEQ multiplex PCR; TCRdb lists only in-frame clones, some missing. The sample contains roughly 110,000 clones, around 75% of which appear only once. The material sequenced was PBMCs. Receptor source: a middle-aged man in good health and CMV-seronegative. The CDR3 runs from the conserved cysteine through the conserved F or W. A D gene is named only where the DNA matches it firmly. Not all rows give a size; the values are once, few, many and, for expanded clones, a class.

v_call	clone_size	j_call	d_call	cdr3_aa	cdr3_nt
TRBV7-8	.	TRBJ2-3	TRBD2	CASSLERGDDTDTQYF	TGTGCCAGCAGCTTAGAGCGGGGGGATGACACAGATACGCAGTATTTT
TRBV19	.	TRBJ2-6	.	CASSMGRGVTGANVLTF	TGTGCCAGTAGTATGGGCAGGGGGGTCACTGGGGCCAACGTCCTGACTTTC
TRBV11-1	.	TRBJ1-1	.	CASSGQDRYTEAFF	TGTGCCAGCAGTGGGCAAGACCGATACACTGAAGCTTTCTTT
TRBV7-2	.	TRBJ2-2	TRBD1	CASSLDRGEAGELFF	TGTGCCAGCAGCTTAGACAGGGGAGAGGCCGGGGAGCTGTTTTTT
TRBV5-1	.	TRBJ1-2	.	CASSSDNNGYTF	TGCGCCAGCAGCTCTGACAACAATGGCTACACCTTC
TRBV9	once	TRBJ2-2	TRBD1	CASSKDRGRSTGELFF	TGTGCCAGCAGCAAAGACAGGGGGCGCAGCACCGGGGAGCTGTTTTTT
TRBV7-2	.	TRBJ2-1	TRBD2	CASSQAIGGGYNEQFF	TGTGCCAGCAGTCAGGCGATCGGGGGGGGCTACAATGAGCAGTTCTTC
TRBV7-2	few	TRBJ1-4	TRBD1	CASSKTGVLGEKLFF	TGTGCCAGCAGCAAAACAGGGGTCCTAGGGGAAAAACTGTTTTTT
TRBV11-2	.	TRBJ1-2	.	CASSPLGGYGYTF	TGTGCCAGCAGCCCCCTCGGCGGCTATGGCTACACCTTC
TRBV7-8	.	TRBJ2-3	TRBD2	CASSPSSGGGDTQYF	TGTGCCAGCAGCCCATCTAGCGGGGGCGGGGATACGCAGTATTTT
TRBV5-4	.	TRBJ2-1	TRBD2	CASSRSGTSGGNNEQFF	TGTGCCAGCAGCCGATCCGGGACTAGCGGGGGAAACAATGAGCAGTTCTTC
TRBV7-9	.	TRBJ2-7	.	CASSTDTRFSYEQYF	TGTGCCAGCAGCACAGACACTCGGTTTTCCTACGAGCAGTACTTC
TRBV2	.	TRBJ2-5	TRBD2	CASTSGLAGFGETQYF	TGTGCCAGCACATCGGGACTAGCGGGCTTCGGAGAGACCCAGTACTTC
TRBV6-1	few	TRBJ1-1	.	CASSSESPGVTEAFF	TGTGCCAGCAGTAGTGAATCCCCAGGGGTCACTGAAGCTTTCTTT
TRBV19	.	TRBJ1-5	.	CASSIGQNNQPQHF	TGTGCCAGTAGTATAGGACAGAATAATCAGCCCCAGCATTTT
TRBV7-8	.	TRBJ1-6	.	CASSFGGNSPLHF	TGTGCCAGCAGCTTCGGGGGAAATTCACCCCTCCACTTT
TRBV5-4	once	TRBJ2-7	TRBD1	CASSSGPGTGTHEQYF	TGTGCCAGCAGCTCGGGTCCCGGGACAGGGACCCACGAGCAGTACTTC
TRBV11-2	.	TRBJ2-1	TRBD2	CASSSPTSGDNEQFF	TGTGCCAGCAGCAGCCCGACTAGCGGGGACAATGAGCAGTTCTTC
TRBV5-4	.	TRBJ2-7	.	CASSARTGNYEQYF	TGTGCCAGCAGCGCCCGGACCGGGAACTACGAGCAGTACTTC
TRBV7-9	.	TRBJ2-3	.	CASSPEGFTDTQYF	TGTGCCAGCAGCCCGGAGGGGTTCACAGATACGCAGTATTTT
TRBV19	.	TRBJ2-5	.	CASGKGGETQYF	TGTGCCAGTGGGAAGGGGGGGGAGACCCAGTACTTC
TRBV5-4	.	TRBJ2-6	.	CASSLVGTDSSGANVLTF	TGTGCCAGCAGCTTGGTAGGGACGGACAGCTCTGGGGCCAACGTCCTGACTTTC
TRBV6-1	.	TRBJ2-7	TRBD1	CASSKTGAWEQYF	TGTGCCAGCAGCAAGACAGGGGCATGGGAGCAGTACTTC
TRBV7-2	.	TRBJ2-3	.	CASSLTWRGTDTQYF	TGTGCCAGCAGCTTAACGTGGCGGGGCACAGATACGCAGTATTTT
TRBV29-1	.	TRBJ2-1	TRBD2	CSASTSGGASLQHEQFF	TGCAGCGCCTCGACTAGCGGGGGGGCGAGCCTACAGCATGAGCAGTTCTTC
TRBV11-3	.	TRBJ2-7	TRBD1	CASSFHWADRGHEQYF	TGTGCCAGCAGCTTTCATTGGGCTGACAGGGGGCACGAGCAGTACTTC
TRBV29-1	.	TRBJ2-7	.	CSGAQGPYEQYF	TGCAGCGGCGCACAGGGTCCTTACGAGCAGTACTTC
TRBV10-3	.	TRBJ1-2	.	CAISESNSVGGYTF	TGTGCCATCAGTGAGTCGAACAGTGTGGGTGGCTACACCTTC
TRBV6-1	few	TRBJ1-2	TRBD1	CASSEAAGGLYGYTF	TGTGCCAGCAGTGAAGCGGCAGGGGGCCTCTATGGCTACACCTTC
TRBV6-5	.	TRBJ2-7	.	CASSTAPGGSYEQYF	TGTGCCAGCAGCACCGCCCCAGGGGGGTCCTACGAGCAGTACTTC
TRBV2	.	TRBJ2-3	.	CASSEVRGTDTQYF	TGTGCCAGCAGTGAAGTACGGGGCACAGATACGCAGTATTTT
TRBV19	.	TRBJ2-5	.	CASSITGQETQYF	TGTGCCAGTAGTATAACGGGGCAAGAGACCCAGTACTTC
TRBV2	once	TRBJ2-3	.	CASSEILTATDTQYF	TGTGCCAGCAGTGAAATATTGACAGCCACAGATACGCAGTATTTT
TRBV9	.	TRBJ2-3	TRBD2	CASSPLAGGRTDTQYF	TGTGCCAGCAGCCCCCTGGCGGGGGGCCGCACAGATACGCAGTATTTT
TRBV25-1	.	TRBJ1-1	TRBD1	CASRQTGINTEAFF	TGTGCCAGCAGACAGACAGGGATTAACACTGAAGCTTTCTTT
TRBV5-1	.	TRBJ2-7	.	CASSLWTENYEQYF	TGCGCCAGCAGCTTGTGGACAGAGAATTACGAGCAGTACTTC
TRBV7-8	.	TRBJ1-1	.	CASSLAGGGNTEAFF	TGTGCCAGCAGCTTAGCGGGAGGGGGGAACACTGAAGCTTTCTTT
TRBV5-1	.	TRBJ1-5	.	CASSSGWEGQPQHF	TGCGCCAGCAGCTCGGGGTGGGAAGGACAGCCCCAGCATTTT
TRBV19	.	TRBJ1-5	.	CASSIGGVSNQPQHF	TGTGCCAGTAGTATCGGCGGAGTCAGCAATCAGCCCCAGCATTTT
TRBV5-8	.	TRBJ2-5	TRBD2	CASSLKYGLAAQETQYF	TGTGCCAGCAGCTTGAAGTACGGCCTAGCGGCTCAAGAGACCCAGTACTTC
TRBV2	.	TRBJ1-1	TRBD1	CASSDTDRTHTEAFF	TGTGCCAGCAGTGATACGGACAGGACACACACTGAAGCTTTCTTT
TRBV19	.	TRBJ1-4	.	CASRTGLGQHNEKLFF	TGTGCCAGTAGGACCGGGCTAGGACAGCATAATGAAAAACTGTTTTTT
TRBV5-4	.	TRBJ1-3	.	CASSYGGSGNTIYF	TGTGCCAGCAGCTACGGGGGGTCTGGAAACACCATATATTTT
TRBV28	.	TRBJ2-1	TRBD2	CASLNSGTSGGAGEQFF	TGTGCCAGCCTAAACTCCGGGACTAGCGGGGGGGCCGGGGAGCAGTTCTTC
TRBV6-5	.	TRBJ2-7	TRBD1	CASRPTGGGHEQYF	TGTGCCAGCAGGCCCACAGGGGGCGGCCACGAGCAGTACTTC
TRBV29-1	.	TRBJ2-2	TRBD2	CSVDSPSAGGTGELFF	TGCAGCGTTGATTCCCCTTCAGCGGGGGGGACCGGGGAGCTGTTTTTT
TRBV11-1	.	TRBJ2-2	.	CASSPDSSNTGELFF	TGTGCCAGCAGCCCGGACTCCTCCAACACCGGGGAGCTGTTTTTT